This T cell receptor beta chain was recorded in a study of cytomegalovirus exposure and HLA in healthy donors. Germline-derived CDR1 and CDR2 are LGHNA and YNFKEQ. V lost 2 bases and J lost 4; bases outside the gene matches: 4. The CDR3 is 16 residues long. The PCR made use of 60 Vbeta and 13 Jbeta primers. Assay: immunoSEQ multiplex PCR; the TCRdb copy retains only in-frame clones and omits some. The data hold about 98,000 clones, with more than 60% observed a single time. General study results and limits: Most of the CMV-associated TCR beta chains (in a later analysis) appeared to be HLA-restricted. Some V segments (TRBV6-2 and TRBV6-3 among them) were excluded as indistinguishable. Among TCR beta chains, those listed as cytomegalovirus-associated numbered fewer than 200.

In this sample, this clone turned up a few times. Its specificity is unknown. The clonotype comes from a man between 18 and 35 years old in good health and CMV-seropositive. The chain employs TRBV4-2 and TRBJ2-1, with 11 bases matching TRBD2. Source material: PBMCs. The CDR3 is CASSQSTSGAYNEQFF. For the CDR3, the DNA is TGTGCCAGCAGCCAATCGACTAGCGGGGCATACAATGAGCAGTTCTTC.